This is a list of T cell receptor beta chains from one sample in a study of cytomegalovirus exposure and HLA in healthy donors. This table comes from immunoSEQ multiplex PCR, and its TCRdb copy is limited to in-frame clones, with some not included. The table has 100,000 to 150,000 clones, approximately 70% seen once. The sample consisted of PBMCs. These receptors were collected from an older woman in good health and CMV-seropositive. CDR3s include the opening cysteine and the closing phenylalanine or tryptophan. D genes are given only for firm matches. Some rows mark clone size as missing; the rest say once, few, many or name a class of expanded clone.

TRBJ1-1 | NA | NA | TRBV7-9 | TGTGCCAGCAGCTTAGGATCAGGAAGTGACACTGAAGCTTTCTTT | CASSLGSGSDTEAFF
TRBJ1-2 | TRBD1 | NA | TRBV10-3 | TGTGCCATCAGTGGGACAGGGAGTGGCTACACCTTC | CAISGTGSGYTF
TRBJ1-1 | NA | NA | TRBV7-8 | TGTGCCAGCGAATCTCTGGGGCCTTCTCCCCCTGAAGCTTTCTTT | CASESLGPSPPEAFF
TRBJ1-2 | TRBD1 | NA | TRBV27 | TGTGCCAGCGGCTTACAGGGGGCATTGGACTATGGCTACACCTTC | CASGLQGALDYGYTF
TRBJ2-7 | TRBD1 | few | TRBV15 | TGTGCCACCAGCAGAGATCAGGGGGCCTACGAGCAGTACTTC | CATSRDQGAYEQYF
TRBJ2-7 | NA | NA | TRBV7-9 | TGTGCCAGCAGCTTAGCAGGAGACAGGTGGGGCGAGCAGTACTTC | CASSLAGDRWGEQYF
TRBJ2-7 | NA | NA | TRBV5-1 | TGCGCCAGCAGCCCTGGTGGCACAGGGTCCTCCTACGAGCAGTACTTC | CASSPGGTGSSYEQYF
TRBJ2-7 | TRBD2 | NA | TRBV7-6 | TGTGCCAGCAGCTTAAAAGCGGGGGGAAACGAGCAGTACTTC | CASSLKAGGNEQYF
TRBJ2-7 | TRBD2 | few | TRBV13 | TGTGCCAGCAGCTTAGGGCGGGGGGGCCCGTACGAGCAGTACTTC | CASSLGRGGPYEQYF
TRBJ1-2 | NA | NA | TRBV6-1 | TGTGCCAGCAGTGAGGTCGGGAGGGATGGCTACACCTTC | CASSEVGRDGYTF
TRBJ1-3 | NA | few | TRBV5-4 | TGTGCCAGCAGCTTGGCAGGGCCTAGCTCTGGAAACACCATATATTTT | CASSLAGPSSGNTIYF
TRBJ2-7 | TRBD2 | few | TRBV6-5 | TGTGCCAGCAGTTATGGGACTAGCGGTTCCTACGAGCAGTACTTC | CASSYGTSGSYEQYF
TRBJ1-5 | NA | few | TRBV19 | TGTGCCAGTAGCCCCATCGCCTCCGGACAAAACAATCAGCCCCAGCATTTT | CASSPIASGQNNQPQHF
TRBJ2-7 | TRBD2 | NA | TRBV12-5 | TGTGCTAGGAGGTTGGCGGGGGTCACCTACGAGCAGTACTTC | CARRLAGVTYEQYF
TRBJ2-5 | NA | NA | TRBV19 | TGTGCCAGTAGTATAGGCAGGGGAGGGCAAGAGACCCAGTACTTC | CASSIGRGGQETQYF
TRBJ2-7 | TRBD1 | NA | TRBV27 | TGTGCCAGCAGTTTGGGGACAGGGAGTTCTTACCCCTACGAGCAGTACTTC | CASSLGTGSSYPYEQYF
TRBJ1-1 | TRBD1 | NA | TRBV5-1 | TGCGCCAGCAGCGAGGGACAGGGGAGCACTGAAGCTTTCTTT | CASSEGQGSTEAFF
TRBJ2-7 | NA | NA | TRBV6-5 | TGTGCCAGCAGTTACAGTCAGGGGCAACCCTCCTACGAGCAGTACTTC | CASSYSQGQPSYEQYF
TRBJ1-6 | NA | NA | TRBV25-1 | TGTGCCAGCAGTGGGGGGACATCGGGGTCCTATAATTCACCCCTCCACTTT | CASSGGTSGSYNSPLHF
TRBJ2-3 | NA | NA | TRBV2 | TGTGCCAGCAGTGGGTTTCGGGACAAATCGACAGATACGCAGTATTTT | CASSGFRDKSTDTQYF
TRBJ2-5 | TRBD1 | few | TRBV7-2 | TGTGCCAGCAGCCGGGACAGGCAAGAGACCCAGTACTTC | CASSRDRQETQYF
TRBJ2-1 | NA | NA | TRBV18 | TGTGCCAGCTCACCAGGACTAATCCGCGAGGAGCAGTTCTTC | CASSPGLIREEQFF
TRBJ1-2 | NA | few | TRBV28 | TGTGCCAGCAGTTTGGGGGGCTATGGCTACACCTTC | CASSLGGYGYTF
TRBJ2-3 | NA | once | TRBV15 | TGTGCCACCAGCCCACAGGGAGTCTATGCGCAGTATTTT | CATSPQGVYAQYF
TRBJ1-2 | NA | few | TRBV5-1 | TGCGCCAGCAGCTTGGATGGACAGCCGCCGGAGGGCTACACCTTC | CASSLDGQPPEGYTF
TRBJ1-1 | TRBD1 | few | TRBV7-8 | TGTGCCAGCAGTCTAATGACAGGGGGCGGAACTGAAGCTTTCTTT | CASSLMTGGGTEAFF
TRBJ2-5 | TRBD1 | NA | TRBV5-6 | TGTGCCAGCAGCGACAGGGAGGAGACCCAGTACTTC | CASSDREETQYF
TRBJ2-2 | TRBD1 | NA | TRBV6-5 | TGTGCCAGCAGCTACGGGGACAGGGGCACCGGGGAGCTGTTTTTT | CASSYGDRGTGELFF
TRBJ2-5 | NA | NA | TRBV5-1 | TGCGCCAGCAGCTTGGACAGGGGGGGAGAGACCCAGTACTTC | CASSLDRGGETQYF
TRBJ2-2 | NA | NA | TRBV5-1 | TGCGCCAGCAGCCGAAGGACTGGGGGGACCGGGGAGCTGTTTTTT | CASSRRTGGTGELFF
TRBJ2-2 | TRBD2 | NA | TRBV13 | TGTGCCAGCAGGGGGCTAGCGGGGGCCCACACCGGGGAGCTGTTTTTT | CASRGLAGAHTGELFF
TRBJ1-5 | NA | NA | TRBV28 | TGTGCCAGCAGTTTCGAGGGGGAATATCAGCCCCAGCATTTT | CASSFEGEYQPQHF
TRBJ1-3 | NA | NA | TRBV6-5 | TGTGCCAGCAGAACAGGGAACTCTGGAAACACCATATATTTT | CASRTGNSGNTIYF
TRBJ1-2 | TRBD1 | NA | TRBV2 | TGTGCCAGCAGTGGACAGGGCGGCGTGCCCGGCTACACCTTC | CASSGQGGVPGYTF
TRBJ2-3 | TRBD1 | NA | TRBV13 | TGTGCCAGCAGCTCCAGACAGGGGATAACCCTGGGGTACACAGATACGCAGTATTTT | CASSSRQGITLGYTDTQYF
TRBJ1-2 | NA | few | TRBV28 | TGTGCCAGCAGTTTCGAGATGGCAGGGGCTAACTATGGCTACACCTTC | CASSFEMAGANYGYTF
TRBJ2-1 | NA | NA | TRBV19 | TGTGCCAGTAGTCTCGTTGTGGGGGGGCCGTCCTACAATGAGCAGTTCTTC | CASSLVVGGPSYNEQFF